This T cell receptor (beta chain) was recorded in a study of PD-1 blockade in classical Hodgkin lymphoma. Broader study findings: The authors excluded patients who started nivolumab under 1 year after ASCT.

Profiling relied on immunoSEQ multiplex PCR, and the TCRdb table lists in-frame clones only, not all of them. The data contain about 26,000 clones, around 67% of them singletons. A remark on this clone: Its antigen is unidentified.

Each patient relapsed following autologous stem cell transplantation, and prior brentuximab vedotin exposure differed. This CDR3 comprises 12 residues. The germline CDR1 and CDR2 sequences are SGHAT and FQNNGV. V was cut by 1 base and J by 4 bases, with 4 bases left in between. This TCR derives from a human donor with classical Hodgkin lymphoma. The V gene is TRBV11-2, the J gene TRBJ1-1, with unresolved D. The sequenced sample was peripheral blood mononuclear cells (PBMCs), obtained before the second cycle of nivolumab. The CDR3 coding sequence is TGTGCCAGCAGCTTAGCGGGCACTGAAGCTTTCTTT. Protein product: CASSLAGTEAFF.